A single sample is the source of the 3 T cell receptor beta chains below, sequenced in a study of technical replicates of blood from a few donors. Only in-frame clones appear in the TCRdb table, and some are missing; sequencing was by immunoSEQ multiplex PCR. This table has about 75,000 clones, just over 90% appearing once. The sequenced sample consisted of PBMCs. The receptors come from a human donor in good health. Some clones in this sample may be carry-over from other donors' samples.

The chain employs TRBV7-3 and TRBJ2-6; 7 positions agree with TRBD1. This CDR3 is built from 15 residues. With 5 bases clipped from V and 4 bases from J, the junction kept 5 bases outside the gene matches. From germline, CDR1 is SGHTA and CDR2 FQGTGA. Written as DNA, the CDR3 is TGTGCCAGCAGCCGTGACAGGGCAGGGGCCAACGTCCTGACTTTC. Its protein product is CASSRDRAGANVLTF.

This clone was observed once. The rearrangement uses TRBV7-3 and TRBJ2-1; 15 positions match TRBD2. Germline V gene data show CDR1 as SGHTA and CDR2 as FQGTGA. V was clipped by 5 bases and J by 8 bases; unmatched bases: 7. CDR3 length: 16 residues. CDR3 in amino acids: CASSLGLAGGPDEQFF. CDR3 in DNA: TGTGCCAGCAGCCTCGGACTAGCGGGAGGGCCAGATGAGCAGTTCTTC.

The chain is built from TRBV19 and TRBJ2-2, with TRBD1 matching over 10 bases. Trimming removed 6 bases from V and 4 bases from J; junction bases left unmatched: 8. The CDR3 contains 16 residues. Per the germline V gene, CDR1 is LNHDA and CDR2 is SQIVND (reference sequence). CDR3 in amino acids: CASSDPGQGPTGELFF. CDR3 DNA sequence: TGTGCCAGTAGCGACCCGGGACAGGGGCCCACCGGGGAGCTGTTTTTT.